Listed here are 24 T cell receptor beta chains from one sample, sequenced in a study of early T cells in non-severe SARS-CoV-2 infection. One entry per CDR3 protein, called by TCRdb with MiXCR from the 5' RACE reads. This table has about 59,000 distinct CDR3 sequences, about 12% appearing once. The input for sequencing was whole blood, taken at baseline. All receptors come from an adult who was a healthcare worker with PCR-confirmed SARS-CoV-2 infection or an uninfected control (not recorded which).

In its sample, this clonotype was seen a few times. This rearrangement joins TRBV7-6 to TRBJ1-4; 7 nucleotides align to TRBD1. The J segment lost 5 bases and the V segment lost 5 bases, leaving 11 bases of the junction unmatched. This CDR3 contains 16 residues. Looked up from germline, CDR1 is SGHVS and CDR2 is FNYEAQ. CDR3 in amino acids: CASSLLPGDRNEKLFF. DNA of the CDR3: TGTGCCAGCAGCCTGCTACCAGGGGACAGAAATGAAAAACTGTTTTTT.

The chain recombines TRBV24-1 with TRBJ2-2; unclear D gene. This CDR3 contains 15 residues. V was pared by 0 bases and J by 0 bases, with 4 bases between. In germline, CDR1 is KGHDR, CDR2 SFDVKD. This chain's CDR3 is CATSDLGTNTGELFF. The CDR3 DNA reads as TGTGCCACCAGTGATTTGGGAACGAACACCGGGGAGCTGTTTTTT.

This clonotype showed up many times. The genes are TRBV20-1 and TRBJ1-2; no firm D call. The V gene lost 5 bases and the J gene lost 7 bases, with 8 bases spanning the gap. CDR1 is DFQATT, CDR2 SNEGSKA, per germline (reference sequence). The CDR3 has 10 residues. CDR3 in DNA: TGCAGTGCTTACTTGGCTGGCTACACCTTC. It specifies CSAYLAGYTF.

This clonotype was picked up many times. The chain couples TRBV18 to TRBJ1-2; 9 positions match TRBD1. Germline CDR1 KGHSH, CDR2 LQKENI. V shed 8 bases and J 5 bases; nucleotides not matched to a gene: 6. The CDR3 has 13 amino acids. CDR3 nucleotides: TGTGCCAGCAGCCCCGGACAGGGGTATGGCTACACCTTC. It translates to CASSPGQGYGYTF.

V gene TRBV4-2 combines with J gene TRBJ2-7; TRBD2 matches 8 bases. The CDR3 covers 15 residues. Germline V CDR1 and CDR2: LGHNA, YNFKEQ. Trimming took 1 base from V and 2 from J; bases not matched to a gene: 4. The chain's CDR3 is CASSQGREGPYEQYF. CDR3 sequence (DNA): TGTGCCAGCAGCCAAGGACGGGAGGGCCCCTACGAGCAGTACTTC.

There are a few counts of this clonotype. This sequence joins TRBV27 and TRBJ2-7; a possible D gene is TRBD2 (6 bases). V lost 3 bases and J lost 2, with 17 bases in between. The CDR3 sequence is 16 residues long. Germline assignment: CDR1 MNHEY and CDR2 SMNVEV (reference sequence). CDR3 sequence reads: CASSFLGAGIPYEQYF. The CDR3, as DNA: TGTGCCAGCAGTTTCCTCGGGGCGGGGATCCCCTACGAGCAGTACTTC.

This clonotype was counted ten times or more. This sequence joins TRBV2 and TRBJ1-1, with TRBD1 as a possible D gene (6 bases). There are 12 residues in the CDR3. The V end lost 7 bases, the J end lost 4 bases, and 10 bases lay between the germline ends. Germline assignment: CDR1 SNHLY and CDR2 FYNNEI. The CDR3 DNA reads TGTGCCAGCACTTCGACAGGCACTGAAGCTTTCTTT. It is translated as CASTSTGTEAFF.

The V gene is TRBV12-3 or TRBV12-4, the J gene TRBJ2-2; 13 nucleotides align to TRBD2. CDR3 length: 15 amino acids. V was clipped by 9 bases and J by 4 bases; unmatched bases: 5. The CDR3 reads CASQLAGGFTGELFF. In DNA form, the CDR3 reads TGTGCCAGTCAACTAGCGGGAGGGTTCACCGGGGAGCTGTTTTTT.

The rearrangement uses TRBV6-6 and TRBJ2-7; TRBD2 is a possible D gene (7 bases). The germline V gene encodes CDR1 MNHNY and CDR2 SVGAGI (reference sequence). The CDR3 runs to 17 residues. V was cut by 2 bases and J by 5 bases, with 22 bases left in between. As DNA, the CDR3 is TGTGCCAGCAGTTACCAGGCGGGGGCTCGAGGACGGAACGAGCAGTACTTC. Translation gives CASSYQAGARGRNEQYF.

This clonotype was seen only a few times. V and J are TRBV5-1 and TRBJ1-1; no reliable D call. Per the germline V gene, CDR1 is SGHRS and CDR2 is YFSETQ. V gave up 4 bases and J gave up 0 bases, with 16 bases separating them. This CDR3 spans 16 amino acids. The CDR3 is CASSPGGGLMNTEAFF. In nucleotides, the CDR3 is TGCGCCAGCAGCCCAGGCGGTGGGCTGATGAACACTGAAGCTTTCTTT.

The chain couples TRBV15 to TRBJ1-3; D possibly corresponds to TRBD1 (6 bases). V was trimmed by 6 bases and J by 6 bases, leaving 12 bases between them. This CDR3 has 13 amino acids. CDR1 is LNHNV, CDR2 YYDKDF, per germline (reference sequence). The CDR3, as DNA: TGTGCCACCAGGCTCAGGGGCCAAAACACCATATATTTT. Translated: CATRLRGQNTIYF.

This clonotype was seen a handful of times. This sequence joins TRBV5-1 and TRBJ2-7, with D possibly matching TRBD2 (6 bases). The CDR3 is 15 amino acids. V was cut by 3 bases and J by 7 bases, with 20 bases left in between. CDR1 is SGHRS and CDR2 is YFSETQ in the germline V gene. This chain's CDR3 is CASSSLQAARGEQYF. CDR3 nucleotide sequence: TGCGCCAGCAGCTCATTACAGGCGGCTCGGGGGGAGCAGTACTTC.

The V and J genes are TRBV6-6 and TRBJ1-4; D gene unclear. V lost 7 bases, J lost 3 bases, and 12 bases lay in between. Per the germline V gene, CDR1 is MNHNY and CDR2 is SVGAGI (reference sequence). The CDR3 extends over 14 amino acids. This chain's CDR3 is CASTNRDPNEKLFF. CDR3 coding DNA: TGTGCCAGCACCAACAGAGACCCTAATGAAAAACTGTTTTTT.

This clonotype has at least ten counts. The V gene is TRBV19, the J gene TRBJ1-2; no clear D. The V and J ends lost 6 bases and 13 bases respectively, with 15 bases between them. The length of the CDR3 is 11 residues. The germline gives CDR1 LNHDA, CDR2 SQIVND (reference sequence). The CDR3 reads CASSPYPRGTF. CDR3 coding DNA: TGTGCCAGTAGCCCGTACCCGAGAGGCACCTTC.

This clonotype was counted only a few times. The chain carries TRBV6-6 and TRBJ2-3; tentative D call: TRBD1 (5 bases). V was cut by 0 bases and J by 0 bases, with 10 bases left in between. Germline loops: CDR1 MNHNY, CDR2 SVGAGI (reference sequence). CDR3 length equals 16 residues. The chain's CDR3 is CASSYSTRASTDTQYF. CDR3 bases: TGTGCCAGCAGTTACTCGACCAGGGCTAGCACAGATACGCAGTATTTT.

This clonotype has just a few counts. This sequence joins TRBV7-6 and TRBJ2-7, with D perhaps being TRBD1 or TRBD2 (5 bases each). The germline V and J ends were trimmed by 5 bases and 0 bases, with 11 bases remaining between them. Germline loops: CDR1 SGHVS, CDR2 FNYEAQ. CDR3 size: 14 residues. The CDR3 here is CASSPRDGSYEQYF. The CDR3 nucleotides read TGTGCCAGCAGCCCCCGGGACGGCTCCTACGAGCAGTACTTC.

This clonotype has only a few counts. V gene TRBV29-1 combines with J gene TRBJ2-3; 8 bases line up with TRBD2. The V and J ends lost 5 bases and 2 bases, in that order; junction bases with no gene match: 3. The germline gives CDR1 SQVTM, CDR2 ANQGSEA. The CDR3 runs 13 residues. The CDR3 nucleotides are TGCAGCGTTACTAGCGGAGTCACAGATACGCAGTATTTT. It codes for CSVTSGVTDTQYF.

This chain uses TRBV20-1 with TRBJ2-5; weak D call: TRBD2 (6 bases). Deletions cut 1 base from V and 2 bases from J, with 14 bases between. Germline V gene data show CDR1 as DFQATT and CDR2 as SNEGSKA (reference sequence). The CDR3 extends over 15 amino acids. The CDR3 nucleotides read TGCAGTGCTAGAGCAATAAGGCGGGAACAAGAGACCCAGTACTTC. Its translation is CSARAIRREQETQYF.

A few counts support this clonotype. The CDR3 loop reads CASSAGEDYGYTF. In DNA form, the CDR3 reads TGTGCCAGCAGTGCAGGGGAGGACTATGGCTACACCTTC. This rearrangement joins TRBV6-4 to TRBJ1-2; the D gene is possibly TRBD1 (6 bases). Deletions cut 4 bases from V and 3 bases from J, with 9 bases between. This CDR3 region has 13 residues. Germline V gene lookup returns CDR1 MRHNA and CDR2 SNTAGT.

The table lists this clonotype with many counts. V and J are TRBV12-3 or TRBV12-4 and TRBJ2-7; possibly TRBD1 for D (6 bases). This CDR3 region has 13 residues. Trimming pared 3 bases from V and 3 bases from J, leaving 9 bases between. In DNA form, the CDR3 reads TGTGCCAGCAGTTTTCACAGGGACTACGAGCAGTACTTC. It translates to CASSFHRDYEQYF.

The V gene is TRBV5-4, the J gene TRBJ2-3, with 12 bases matching TRBD2. The CDR3 totals 17 residues. Per germline, CDR1 SGHNT and CDR2 YYREEE (reference sequence). The trim removed 5 bases at V and 5 bases at J, leaving 12 bases unmatched. The CDR3 DNA reads as TGTGCCAGCAGTTTCCTCCTAGCGGGAGGGCGATTAGATACGCAGTATTTT. It yields the protein CASSFLLAGGRLDTQYF.

This clonotype was observed a few times. The chain uses TRBV28 and TRBJ2-3; D possibly corresponds to TRBD1 (5 bases). V was pared by 3 bases and J by 5 bases, with 15 bases between. Germline V gene lookup returns CDR1 MDHEN and CDR2 SYDVKM. The CDR3 extends over 15 amino acids. This CDR3 reads CASSLTVNVGDTQYF. The CDR3 bases are TGTGCCAGCAGTTTGACAGTGAATGTAGGAGATACGCAGTATTTT.

This clonotype was found many times. This chain connects TRBV29-1 to TRBJ2-1; D may be TRBD1 (6 bases). V lost 1 base to trimming and J lost 0 bases, with 10 bases between them. The germline V gene encodes CDR1 SQVTM and CDR2 ANQGSEA. The CDR3 runs 15 residues. The CDR3 loop is CSVEGTGSSYNEQFF. The CDR3 DNA reads TGCAGCGTTGAAGGTACAGGGAGCTCCTACAATGAGCAGTTCTTC.

The chain employs TRBV7-3 and TRBJ2-2, with D tentatively TRBD2 (7 bases). V was shortened by 0 bases and J by 5 bases, with 10 bases between the two germline ends. The CDR3 runs 15 residues. Germline V gene data show CDR1 as SGHTA and CDR2 as FQGTGA. CDR3 region: CASSLTRGGTGELFF. The CDR3 coding sequence is TGTGCCAGCAGCTTAACCAGGGGAGGGACCGGGGAGCTGTTTTTT.